The 24 T cell receptor beta chains given below trace back to one sample, sequenced in a study of cytomegalovirus exposure and HLA in healthy donors. The study ran its PCR with 60 Vbeta and 13 Jbeta primers. Produced via immunoSEQ multiplex PCR; TCRdb's table is partial and in-frame only. The sample records about 180,000 clones, about 82% being singletons. The specimen was PBMCs. Receptor source: a woman aged 25 to 39 in good health and CMV-seronegative.

The CDR3 protein is CASSPDRGGGEKLFF. The CDR3 DNA reads as TGTGCCAGCTCACCGGACAGGGGAGGTGGAGAAAAACTGTTTTTT. The chain couples TRBV18 to TRBJ1-4; 9 positions agree with TRBD1. This CDR3 contains 15 residues. The junction had 7 bases not matched to a gene; V was cut back by 3 bases and J by 8 bases. Per germline, CDR1 KGHSH and CDR2 LQKENI.

The V gene is TRBV7-3, the J gene TRBJ2-3, with 10 positions matching TRBD2. The germline V gene encodes CDR1 SGHTA and CDR2 FQGTGA. The CDR3 spans 16 residues. Trimming took 5 bases from V and 4 from J; bases not matched to a gene: 9. The CDR3 reads CASSLSSGGAADTQYF. Written as DNA, the CDR3 is TGTGCCAGCAGCCTCTCCAGCGGGGGGGCCGCAGATACGCAGTATTTT.

The rearrangement uses TRBV6-6 and TRBJ2-1, with 9 nucleotides matching TRBD1. Germline assignment: CDR1 MNHNY and CDR2 SVGAGI (reference sequence). The ends lost 4 bases at V and 5 bases at J; junction bases unmatched: 3. This CDR3 has 14 amino acids. CDR3 loop: CASSLRTGDNEQFF. CDR3 DNA sequence: TGTGCCAGCAGTTTGAGGACAGGGGACAATGAGCAGTTCTTC.

This sequence joins TRBV7-2 and TRBJ1-2; D ambiguous. CDR3 length: 12 residues. Per germline, CDR1 SGHTA and CDR2 FQGNSA. The V and J ends lost 3 bases and 5 bases respectively, with 7 bases between them. This chain's CDR3 is CASSFEGYGYTF. CDR3 nucleotides: TGTGCCAGCAGCTTTGAGGGATATGGCTACACCTTC.

The CDR3 loop is CASTSTGDRGKKLFF. CDR3 DNA sequence: TGTGCCAGTACCTCAACAGGGGACAGGGGGAAAAAACTGTTTTTT. This chain uses TRBV19 with TRBJ1-4, with 11 bases identical to TRBD1. Unmatched junction bases numbered 10, after V lost 7 bases and J lost 9 bases. The CDR3 loop spans 15 amino acids. CDR1 and CDR2 (germline): LNHDA, SQIVND (reference sequence).

This clone has only a few counts. The chain recombines TRBV10-1 with TRBJ1-2; 9 bases are shared with TRBD1. J was trimmed by 10 bases and V by 2 bases; bases with no gene match: 5. The CDR3 totals 13 residues. Germline values: CDR1 WNHNN, CDR2 SYGVQD (reference sequence). CDR3 residues: CASSEGQGYAYTF. CDR3 nucleotides: TGCGCCAGCAGTGAGGGACAGGGGTACGCCTACACCTTC.

J is TRBJ2-3 and V is TRBV4-1; 9 bases match TRBD2. The CDR3 sequence is 16 residues long. The germline gives CDR1 MGHRA, CDR2 YSYEKL. The V segment lost 0 bases and the J segment 6 bases; nucleotides outside the gene matches: 7. The CDR3 nucleotides are TGCGCCAGCAGCCAAGACCCTAGCGGGGCAGCTGATACGCAGTATTTT. It codes for CASSQDPSGAADTQYF.

V and J are TRBV7-6 and TRBJ1-4; 9 nucleotides line up with TRBD1. This CDR3 region has 15 residues. CDR1 and CDR2 from the germline V gene are SGHVS and FNYEAQ. V dropped 5 bases and J dropped 7; count of bases not matched to a gene: 8. The DNA of the CDR3 is TGTGCCAGCAGCCAAACAGGGGGCAGAGGTGAAAAACTGTTTTTT. Amino acid sequence: CASSQTGGRGEKLFF.

For the CDR3, the DNA is TGTGCCAGCAGCTCCCTAGCGGGGGGGCGAGAGACCCAGTACTTC. The encoded protein is CASSSLAGGRETQYF. V is TRBV5-6 and J is TRBJ2-5, with 12 nucleotides matching TRBD2. The ends lost 3 bases at V and 4 bases at J; junction bases unmatched: 4. Germline-derived CDR1 and CDR2 are SGHDT and YYEEEE. The CDR3 totals 15 residues.

The chain combines TRBV10-1 with TRBJ1-2; TRBD1 agrees at 7 bases. The trim removed 4 bases at V and 4 bases at J, leaving 3 bases unmatched. CDR1 is WNHNN, CDR2 SYGVQD, per germline (reference sequence). CDR3 length: 13 amino acids. CDR3: CASSGQGGYGYTF. CDR3 in DNA: TGCGCCAGCAGTGGACAGGGTGGCTATGGCTACACCTTC.

This clone was recorded once. The genes are TRBV10-3 and TRBJ1-1, with D maybe TRBD1 (5 bases). The V gene lost 2 bases and the J gene lost 0 bases, with 7 bases spanning the gap. The CDR3 runs 14 residues. Per the germline V gene, CDR1 is ENHRY and CDR2 is SYGVKD. CDR3 sequence reads: CAISEGAMNTEAFF. The CDR3 DNA follows: TGTGCCATCAGTGAGGGGGCTATGAACACTGAAGCTTTCTTT.

The chain combines TRBV5-6 with TRBJ1-2, with 9 positions matching TRBD1. Losses at the gene ends were 4 bases for V and 8 bases for J; bases not matched to a gene: 12. Germline CDR1 reads SGHDT; CDR2 reads YYEEEE. CDR3 length: 15 amino acids. CDR3 region: CASSLGQGALTGYTF. In DNA, the CDR3 is TGTGCCAGCAGCCTGGGACAGGGAGCTCTCACGGGCTACACCTTC.

The chain carries TRBV25-1 and TRBJ1-2; 10 bases align to TRBD1. The ends lost 6 bases at V and 7 bases at J; junction bases unmatched: 11. This CDR3 has 15 amino acids. Looked up from germline, CDR1 is MGHDK and CDR2 is SYGVNS. The DNA for the CDR3 is TGTGCCAGCAGCGGACAGGGGGGCGGGATTTCTGGCTACACCTTC. This translates into CASSGQGGGISGYTF.

V usage is TRBV30 and J usage is TRBJ2-7, with TRBD1 matching 9 bases. Germline CDR1 GTSNPN, CDR2 SVGIG (reference sequence). The CDR3 spans 19 residues. The V gene end was trimmed by 0 bases and the J gene end by 1 base; junction bases not matched to a gene: 16. CDR3 loop: CAWSVWLGDRGFESYEQYF. In DNA form, the CDR3 reads TGTGCCTGGAGTGTTTGGTTAGGAGACAGGGGGTTCGAGTCCTACGAGCAGTACTTC. Full variable domain (remainder filled in from reference TRBV30 and TRBJ2-7): SQTIHQWPATLVQPVGSPLSLECTVEGTSNPNLYWYRQAAGRGLQLLFYSVGIGQISSEVPQNLSASRPQDRQFILSSKKLLLSDSGFYLCAWSVWLGDRGFESYEQYFGPGTRLTVT.

The J gene is TRBJ2-3, the V gene TRBV11-1; possible D gene TRBD1, 6 bases. The length of the CDR3 is 15 residues. Trimming took 1 base from V and 3 from J, leaving 11 bases between them. The germline CDR1 and CDR2 sequences are SGHAT and FQDESV (reference sequence). This CDR3 reads CASSLVQGITDTQYF. As DNA, the CDR3 is TGTGCCAGCAGCTTAGTGCAGGGGATAACAGATACGCAGTATTTT.

This chain links TRBV6-1 with TRBJ2-2, with 7 bases aligning to TRBD1. The CDR3 is made up of 15 amino acids. J gave up 4 bases and V 6 bases, and 8 bases lay outside the gene matches. Germline V lookup: CDR1 MNHNS, CDR2 SASEGT. The CDR3 bases are TGTGCCAGCAGACAGGACAGGTTGGGCACCGGGGAGCTGTTTTTT. This gives the protein CASRQDRLGTGELFF.

The chain is built from TRBV4-1 and TRBJ2-6, with 9 bases that match TRBD1. The V gene's germline CDR1 is MGHRA and CDR2 YSYEKL. This CDR3 is 17 amino acids long. Germline trimming cut 4 bases from V and 3 bases from J; bases unmatched to any gene: 7. CDR3 nucleotides: TGCGCCAGCAGCCTATTGGACAGGGGAAGTGGGGCCAACGTCCTGACTTTC. Protein sequence: CASSLLDRGSGANVLTF.

The J gene is TRBJ1-1, the V gene TRBV2; TRBD1 matches at 7 bases. From germline, CDR1 is SNHLY and CDR2 FYNNEI. The CDR3 covers 14 residues. The V and J ends lost 3 bases and 1 base, in that order; junction bases with no gene match: 2. The DNA of the CDR3 is TGTGCCAGCAGTGACAGGGGGGAGAACACTGAAGCTTTCTTT. Translated: CASSDRGENTEAFF.

The V and J genes are TRBV4-2 and TRBJ1-3; 9 bases are shared with TRBD1. Germline CDR1 reads LGHNA; CDR2 reads YNFKEQ. The CDR3 contains 16 residues. V shed 0 bases and J 2 bases; nucleotides not matched to a gene: 2. Written as DNA, the CDR3 is TGTGCCAGCAGCCAAGACGACAGGGGGACTGGAAACACCATATATTTT. Encoded protein: CASSQDDRGTGNTIYF.

This chain connects TRBV11-2 to TRBJ1-6; the D gene is possibly TRBD1 (6 bases). CDR1 and CDR2 from the germline V gene are SGHAT and FQNNGV. CDR3 size: 16 residues. The V and J ends lost 5 bases and 8 bases respectively, with 19 bases between them. DNA for the CDR3: TGTGCCAGCAGCCTATCCTGGGGGGGCAGGGATTCACCCCTCCACTTT. It yields the protein CASSLSWGGRDSPLHF.

The chain combines TRBV29-1 with TRBJ2-1, with 7 bases that match TRBD2. Unmatched junction bases numbered 14, after V lost 7 bases and J lost 8 bases. Germline CDR1 SQVTM, CDR2 ANQGSEA. The CDR3 has 14 residues. This chain's CDR3 is CSGGGMGPGYEQFF. CDR3 DNA sequence: TGCAGCGGGGGGGGGATGGGGCCCGGGTATGAGCAGTTCTTC.

The rearrangement links TRBV5-1 to TRBJ1-2; 7 nucleotides match TRBD1. This CDR3 is built from 12 residues. V lost 9 bases, J lost 3 bases, and 5 bases stayed unmatched. Germline CDR1 reads SGHRS; CDR2 reads YFSETQ. CDR3 nucleotide sequence: TGCGCCACGTCCAGGGGGGACTATGGCTACACCTTC. This translates into CATSRGDYGYTF. Full variable domain (remainder filled in from reference TRBV5-1 and TRBJ1-2): KAGVTQTPRYLIKTRGQQVTLSCSPISGHRSVSWYQQTPGQGLQFLFEYFSETQRNKGNFPGRFSGRQFSNSRSEMNVSTLELGDSALYLCATSRGDYGYTFGSGTRLTVV.

CDR3 protein: CASSFTVLQETQYF. The CDR3 nucleotides are TGTGCCAGCAGCTTTACAGTACTCCAAGAGACCCAGTACTTC. This rearrangement joins TRBV5-5 to TRBJ2-5; D unclear. V lost 2 bases and J 1 base, leaving 9 bases between the germline ends. The length of the CDR3 is 14 residues. Germline V gene data show CDR1 as SGHKS and CDR2 as YYEKEE (reference sequence). Together with reference TRBV5-5 and TRBJ2-5, the CDR3 gives the full variable domain: DAGVTQSPTHLIKTRGQQVTLRCSPISGHKSVSWYQQVLGQGPQFIFQYYEKEERGRGNFPDRFSARQFPNYSSELNVNALLLGDSALYLCASSFTVLQETQYFGPGTRLLVL.

The rearrangement joins TRBV9 to TRBJ1-5; the D is unclear. The CDR3 runs to 13 residues. V lost 0 bases, J lost 3 bases, and 4 bases lay in between. Germline CDR1 is SGDLS and CDR2 is YYNGEE. The CDR3 protein is CASSVAPNQPQHF. The DNA of the CDR3 is TGTGCCAGCAGCGTAGCTCCCAATCAGCCCCAGCATTTT.